This T cell receptor (beta chain) was sequenced during a study of blood T cell repertoires in COVID-19. Looking at the study overall: Acute and convalescent COVID-19 samples came from the United States, Italy and Spain. The cDNA or gDNA used as material had been derived from T cells, B-cell-depleted T cells, or PBMCs.

Repertoires were generated with immunoSEQ multiplex PCR, while TCRdb's copy carries only in-frame clones and drops some. The profile shows about 480,000 clones, 85% to 90% of them singletons. This CDR3 is 15 amino acids long. Per germline, CDR1 SGHVS and CDR2 FQNEAQ. Trimming removed 1 base at V and 4 bases at J, with 14 bases between. The material sequenced was peripheral blood. V usage is TRBV7-8 and J usage is TRBJ2-7, with TRBD2 as a possible D gene (7 bases). The receptor's source is a man between 18 and 35 years old with COVID-19, enrolled during active disease. The DNA for the CDR3 is TGTGCCAGCAGCTTAGAAGGGGGGAGGGGGTACGAGCAGTACTTC. As protein: CASSLEGGRGYEQYF.